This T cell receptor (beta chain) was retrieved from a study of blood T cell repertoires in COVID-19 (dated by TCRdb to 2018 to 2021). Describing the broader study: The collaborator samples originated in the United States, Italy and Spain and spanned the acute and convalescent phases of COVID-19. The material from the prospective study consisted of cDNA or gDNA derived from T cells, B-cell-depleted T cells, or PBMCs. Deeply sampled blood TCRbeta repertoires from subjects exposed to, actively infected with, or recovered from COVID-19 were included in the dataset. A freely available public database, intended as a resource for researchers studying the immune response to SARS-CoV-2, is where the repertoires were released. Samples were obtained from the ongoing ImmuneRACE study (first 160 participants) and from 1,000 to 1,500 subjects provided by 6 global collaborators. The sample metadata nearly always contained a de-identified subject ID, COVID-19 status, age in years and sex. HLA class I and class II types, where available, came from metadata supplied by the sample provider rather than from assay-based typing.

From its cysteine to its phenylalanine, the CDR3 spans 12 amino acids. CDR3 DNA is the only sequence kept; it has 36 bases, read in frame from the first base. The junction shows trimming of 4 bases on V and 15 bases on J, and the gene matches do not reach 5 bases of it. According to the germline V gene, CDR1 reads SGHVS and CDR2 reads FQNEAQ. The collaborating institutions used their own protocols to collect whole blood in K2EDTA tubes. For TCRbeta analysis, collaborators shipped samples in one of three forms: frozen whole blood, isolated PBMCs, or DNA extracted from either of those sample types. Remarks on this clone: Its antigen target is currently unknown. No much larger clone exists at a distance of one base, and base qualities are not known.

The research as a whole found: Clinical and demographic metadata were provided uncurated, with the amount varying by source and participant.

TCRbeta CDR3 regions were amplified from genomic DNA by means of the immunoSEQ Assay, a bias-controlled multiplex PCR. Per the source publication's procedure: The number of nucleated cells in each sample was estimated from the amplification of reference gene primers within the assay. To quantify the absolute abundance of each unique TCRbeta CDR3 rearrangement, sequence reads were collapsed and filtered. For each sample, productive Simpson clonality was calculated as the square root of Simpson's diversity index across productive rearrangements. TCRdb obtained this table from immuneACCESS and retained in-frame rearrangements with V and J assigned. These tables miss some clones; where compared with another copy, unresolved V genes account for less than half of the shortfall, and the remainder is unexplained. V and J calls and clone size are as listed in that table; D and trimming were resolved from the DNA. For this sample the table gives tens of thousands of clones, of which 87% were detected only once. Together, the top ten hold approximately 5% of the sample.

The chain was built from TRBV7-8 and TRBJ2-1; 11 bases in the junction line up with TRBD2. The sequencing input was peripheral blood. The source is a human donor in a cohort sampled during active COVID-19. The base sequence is TGTGCCAGCAGCTCCTCTAGCGGGGGGCGGTTCTTC. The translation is CASSSSSGGRFF.